The TCR beta chain under discussion was sequenced for a study of cytotoxic CD8 clonotypes in ibrutinib-treated CLL. This CDR3 has 14 residues. V dropped 1 base and J dropped 6 bases, with 9 bases sitting between them. Germline CDR1 is LGHNA and CDR2 is YNFKEQ. Generated by immunoSEQ multiplex PCR, the TCRdb table keeps only in-frame clones and is missing some. Among about 57,000 clones listed, 55% to 65% were seen once. Study-wide results and limits: Treatment saw public clonotypes, which were uncommon, either contract or stay stable.

This clone was seen more than once but under ten times. Its antigen is not identified. V usage is TRBV4-2 and J usage is TRBJ2-2; D is unresolved. This TCR derives from a human donor with chronic lymphocytic leukemia. Sequences were derived from PBMCs, sampled after 24 months of ibrutinib treatment. CDR3 residues: CASSQGDMPGELFF. The DNA of the CDR3 is TGTGCCAGCAGCCAAGGGGATATGCCCGGGGAGCTGTTTTTT.